A single sample is the source of the 13 T cell receptor beta chains below, sequenced in a study of cytomegalovirus exposure and HLA in healthy donors (dated by TCRdb to 2015 to 2018). The library was obtained by the immunoSEQ multiplex PCR assay. For the multiplex PCR, a mixture combining 60 forward primers for TCR Vbeta segments and 13 reverse primers for TCR Jbeta segments was used. TCRdb obtained this table from immuneACCESS and retained in-frame rearrangements with V and J assigned. These tables miss some clones; where compared with another copy, unresolved V genes account for less than half of the shortfall, and the remainder is unexplained. In this sample the table shows around 190,000 clones, more than 75% of which occur a single time. The ten biggest clones cover approximately 1.5% of the sample. Material for sequencing was PBMCs. These receptors all stem from a woman under 30 in good health and CMV-seronegative.

This chain joins TRBV11-3 and TRBJ2-7; D might be TRBD2 (5 bases). Deletions cut 0 bases from V and 4 bases from J, with 16 bases between. From germline, CDR1 is SGHNT and CDR2 YENEEA. The CDR3 totals 16 residues. The CDR3 is CASSLDLGVGQYEQYF. The CDR3 DNA is TGTGCCAGCAGCTTAGATCTCGGGGTCGGTCAGTACGAGCAGTACTTC.

DNA for the CDR3: TGTGCCAGCAGTGATCTGTGGGAGGGTTTGCTACGACAGGTCTACGAGCAGTACTTC. As protein: CASSDLWEGLLRQVYEQYF. The chain combines TRBV2 with TRBJ2-7; D possibly corresponds to TRBD2 (7 bases). This CDR3 region has 19 residues. The germline gives CDR1 SNHLY, CDR2 FYNNEI. Trimming shortened V by 3 bases and J by 3 bases, and 27 bases separated the two germline ends. Full variable domain (outside the CDR3, taken from reference TRBV2 and TRBJ2-7): EPEVTQTPSHQVTQMGQEVILRCVPISNHLYFYWYRQILGQKVEFLVSFYNNEISEKSEIFDDQFSVERPDGSNFTLKIRSTKLEDSAMYFCASSDLWEGLLRQVYEQYFGPGTRLTVT.

Only one count was recorded for this clone. The V gene is TRBV11-3, the J gene TRBJ2-6, with D possibly matching TRBD1 (6 bases). Germline lookup yields CDR1 SGHNT and CDR2 YENEEA. This CDR3 has 17 residues. Trimming removed 4 bases from V and 0 bases from J, with 13 bases in between. CDR3 nucleotide sequence: TGTGCCAGCAGCTCATCCGCAGGGGTCTCTGGGGCCAACGTCCTGACTTTC. Amino acids: CASSSSAGVSGANVLTF.

V gene TRBV7-9 combines with J gene TRBJ1-1; D remains unclear. CDR3 length equals 13 residues. The germline V and J ends were trimmed by 4 bases and 6 bases, with 12 bases remaining between them. CDR1 is SEHNR and CDR2 is FQNEAQ in the germline V gene (reference sequence). The CDR3 DNA reads TGTGCCAGCAGCTCCAGCGTCGAGGCTGAAGCTTTCTTT. The encoded protein is CASSSSVEAEAFF.

CDR3 region: CASSSRGHLTNTEAFF. In nucleotides, the CDR3 is TGTGCCAGTAGTAGCCGGGGACACCTAACGAACACTGAAGCTTTCTTT. This sequence joins TRBV19 and TRBJ1-1, with D possibly TRBD1 on 6 matching bases. CDR1 LNHDA and CDR2 SQIVND come from the germline V gene (reference sequence). V dropped 4 bases and J dropped 1 base, with 16 bases sitting between them. The CDR3 covers 16 residues.

This sequence joins TRBV5-4 and TRBJ1-1; D call uncertain. CDR1 SGHNT and CDR2 YYREEE come from the germline V gene (reference sequence). The CDR3 extends over 15 amino acids. Trimming stripped 0 bases from V and 4 bases from J, with 13 bases between. CDR3 loop: CASSLVSGMSTEAFF. Written as DNA, the CDR3 is TGTGCCAGCAGCTTGGTGAGCGGGATGAGCACTGAAGCTTTCTTT.

The rearrangement uses TRBV11-3 and TRBJ2-5; D perhaps matches TRBD2 (7 bases). The CDR3 runs to 15 residues. CDR1 is SGHNT, CDR2 YENEEA, per germline. The ends were cut back, 1 base at V and 5 bases at J, with 14 bases in the middle. CDR3 coding DNA: TGTGCCAGCAGCTTAGGAGGTGGGGGGGCGGAGACCCAGTACTTC. It codes for CASSLGGGGAETQYF.

The gene calls are TRBV27 and TRBJ1-1; possible D gene TRBD1, 5 bases. CDR1 and CDR2 from the germline V gene are MNHEY and SMNVEV (reference sequence). The CDR3 length is 15 residues. V was shortened by 4 bases and J by 11 bases, with 23 bases between the two germline ends. The CDR3 sequence is CASSSVGGVGSRAFF. The CDR3 DNA sequence: TGTGCCAGCAGTTCCGTGGGAGGGGTTGGATCGAGGGCTTTCTTT.

The table lists this clone with a few counts. The chain links TRBV5-5 to TRBJ2-7; 11 bases line up with TRBD2. Germline loops: CDR1 SGHKS, CDR2 YYEKEE (reference sequence). The CDR3 extends over 15 amino acids. Trimming cost V 0 bases and J 7 bases; bases outside gene matches: 6. The CDR3 nucleotides read TGTGCCAGCAGCTTGGAGGGACTAGCGGCCCGAGAGCAGTACTTC. Amino acid sequence: CASSLEGLAAREQYF.

The chain couples TRBV4-2 to TRBJ1-4; tentatively, D is TRBD1 (5 bases). The V gene's germline CDR1 is LGHNA and CDR2 YNFKEQ. The CDR3 is 15 amino acids. The V end was cut by 1 base, the J end by 4 bases, with 10 bases between. The CDR3 is CASSQGQLINEKLFF. The CDR3 coding sequence is TGTGCCAGCAGCCAAGGACAGTTGATTAATGAAAAACTGTTTTTT.

The V gene is TRBV2, the J gene TRBJ2-5; 9 nucleotides agree with TRBD2. Germline loops: CDR1 SNHLY, CDR2 FYNNEI. Trimming at V came to 7 bases and at J to 2 bases, leaving 5 bases not matched to a gene. The CDR3 runs to 14 residues. CDR3 bases: TGTGCCAGCAATAGCGGGAGATATCAAGAGACCCAGTACTTC. Its protein is CASNSGRYQETQYF.

The chain employs TRBV29-1 and TRBJ2-1, with 8 nucleotides matching TRBD2. The CDR3 covers 13 residues. CDR1 SQVTM and CDR2 ANQGSEA come from the germline V gene. The trim removed 4 bases at V and 3 bases at J, leaving 2 bases unmatched. In DNA form, the CDR3 reads TGCAGCGTTGTCGGGGGGGACTACAATGAGCAGTTCTTC. Protein: CSVVGGDYNEQFF.

The rearrangement uses TRBV5-8 and TRBJ1-2, with D unclear. Germline V gene sequence: CDR1 SGHTS, CDR2 YDEGEE. The CDR3 spans 16 residues. V was pared by 4 bases and J by 7 bases, with 23 bases between. CDR3: CASSPEGTRSRGGYTF. The CDR3 coding sequence is TGTGCCAGCAGCCCCGAGGGCACTCGCTCCCGCGGTGGCTACACCTTC.